This TCR beta chain was recovered during a study of blood T cells in healthy people across ages. Findings and caveats of the study: In long-lived donors, naive CD4+ cell counts and diversity exceeded those of aged donors. Measured against age, TCR beta diversity per million T cells decreased in a roughly linear manner. The study regarded diversity estimates from one million T cells as underestimates.

No fewer than 7 million PBMCs went into each sample. Notes on this clonotype: Its matching antigen is unknown.

It was with a sample-barcoded 5' primer and a J-beta primer mix that a second PCR of roughly 6 to 12 cycles was run. TCRdb reprocessed the 5' RACE reads with MiXCR, giving one entry per CDR3 protein. This repertoire shows about 1.5 million distinct CDR3 sequences, around 42% found once; its top ten account for 7% to 9.5%. This sequence was found in a woman between 18 and 30 years old in good health. Sample: blood.

The CDR3 region is CASSGRFTDTQYF. In DNA, the CDR3 is TGCGCCAGCAGCGGGAGGTTTACAGATACGCAGTATTTT. The chain has TRBV5-1 and TRBJ2-3; perhaps TRBD2 as D (6 bases). The V end lost 4 bases, the J end lost 3 bases, and 9 bases lay between the germline ends. Per germline, CDR1 SGHRS and CDR2 YFSETQ. There are 13 residues in the CDR3.